This T cell receptor (beta chain) was profiled in a study of shared clonotypes between healthy human individuals. V shed 3 bases and J 7 bases; nucleotides not matched to a gene: 6. This CDR3 has 15 residues. Germline V gene sequence: CDR1 SGHRS, CDR2 YFSETQ. The test was conducted at deep level. Clones were sequenced by immunoSEQ multiplex PCR, and TCRdb holds only the in-frame ones, with some missing. The sample holds roughly 2 million clones, under 97% seen once. Regarding the study as a whole: Investigators expected sequencing depth to affect clonotype sharing among donors. Rarefaction curves obtained for sorted subsets showed sequencing incomplete despite large depth.

The split of CD4+ cells yielded CD45RA+ naive and CD45RA-negative memory subsets. Regarding this clone: The antigen is unknown.

This TCR derives from a man aged 18 to 30 in good health. The chain joins TRBV5-1 to TRBJ2-2; 10 positions agree with TRBD1. Specimen: naive CD4+ T cells sorted from blood. Specified subset: CD45RA+ positively selected. The CDR3 loop reads CASSSRTGGDGELFF. In DNA, the CDR3 is TGCGCCAGCAGCTCCCGGACAGGGGGAGACGGGGAGCTGTTTTTT.